This T cell receptor (beta chain) was recorded in a study of Ad26.COV2.S vaccination and SARS-CoV-2 variants. The overall study: Donor was in the COV1001 Ad26.COV2.S trial arm. The vaccine Ad26.COV2.S was put into the muscle once, or twice with 56 days between. Study results and caveats: Spike-specific TCR breadth was greater in vaccine than placebo recipients.

Deletions cut 11 bases from V and 0 bases from J, with 11 bases between. CDR3 length: 13 residues. CDR1 is ENHRY, CDR2 SYGVKD, per germline. The method was immunoSEQ multiplex PCR; TCRdb's version includes in-frame clones alone and lacks a portion of them. This sample has 380,000 or so clones, with less than 90% found just once. The treatment was: around 19 received Ad26.COV2.S at low or high dose, single or two shots; about five received placebo; per-sample allocation not given. After the first vaccine or placebo injection, samples were drawn on day 63. As to this clone: What it binds is unknown.

V is TRBV10-3 and J is TRBJ1-5; D ambiguous. The TCR sequence derives from a person between 18 and 60 years old who received the Ad26.COV2.S COVID-19 vaccine or a placebo. The starting material was peripheral blood, obtained in a trial of Ad26.COV2.S vaccine versus placebo. CDR3 DNA sequence: TGTGCCGCGAGGCAGGCTAGCAATCAGCCCCAGCATTTT. Translating it yields CAARQASNQPQHF.